The clone carrying this T cell receptor (beta chain) was seen repeatedly, ten times or more. TCRdb independently ran MiXCR on the 5' RACE reads; one entry per CDR3 protein. The repertoire holds a few hundred thousand distinct CDR3 sequences, around 15% seen once, with roughly 23% in the top ten. The data stem from a study of T-cell memory formation after mild COVID-19. Unmatched junction bases numbered 12, after V lost 3 bases and J lost 8 bases. The CDR3 totals 15 residues. Germline V CDR1 and CDR2: LGHDT, YNNKEL (reference sequence). The source material was PBMCs or a T cell subset sorted from them (not recorded which). The clonotype was recovered from a man aged 18-30 years who had mild COVID-19 (a few samples of this study predate the infection). Cell type and time point are not known. This chain uses TRBV3-1 with TRBJ1-1; TRBD1 matches at 7 bases. The CDR3 DNA follows: TGTGCCAGCAGCCACAGGCCCGTACAGGGGAGGGAAGCTTTCTTT. Protein: CASSHRPVQGREAFF. The variable domain in full, completed from reference TRBV3-1 and TRBJ1-1, reads DTAVSQTPKYLVTQMGNDKSIKCEQNLGHDTMYWYKQDSKKFLKIMFSYNNKELIINETVPNRFSPKSPDKAHLNLHINSLELGDSAVYFCASSHRPVQGREAFFGQGTRLTVV.